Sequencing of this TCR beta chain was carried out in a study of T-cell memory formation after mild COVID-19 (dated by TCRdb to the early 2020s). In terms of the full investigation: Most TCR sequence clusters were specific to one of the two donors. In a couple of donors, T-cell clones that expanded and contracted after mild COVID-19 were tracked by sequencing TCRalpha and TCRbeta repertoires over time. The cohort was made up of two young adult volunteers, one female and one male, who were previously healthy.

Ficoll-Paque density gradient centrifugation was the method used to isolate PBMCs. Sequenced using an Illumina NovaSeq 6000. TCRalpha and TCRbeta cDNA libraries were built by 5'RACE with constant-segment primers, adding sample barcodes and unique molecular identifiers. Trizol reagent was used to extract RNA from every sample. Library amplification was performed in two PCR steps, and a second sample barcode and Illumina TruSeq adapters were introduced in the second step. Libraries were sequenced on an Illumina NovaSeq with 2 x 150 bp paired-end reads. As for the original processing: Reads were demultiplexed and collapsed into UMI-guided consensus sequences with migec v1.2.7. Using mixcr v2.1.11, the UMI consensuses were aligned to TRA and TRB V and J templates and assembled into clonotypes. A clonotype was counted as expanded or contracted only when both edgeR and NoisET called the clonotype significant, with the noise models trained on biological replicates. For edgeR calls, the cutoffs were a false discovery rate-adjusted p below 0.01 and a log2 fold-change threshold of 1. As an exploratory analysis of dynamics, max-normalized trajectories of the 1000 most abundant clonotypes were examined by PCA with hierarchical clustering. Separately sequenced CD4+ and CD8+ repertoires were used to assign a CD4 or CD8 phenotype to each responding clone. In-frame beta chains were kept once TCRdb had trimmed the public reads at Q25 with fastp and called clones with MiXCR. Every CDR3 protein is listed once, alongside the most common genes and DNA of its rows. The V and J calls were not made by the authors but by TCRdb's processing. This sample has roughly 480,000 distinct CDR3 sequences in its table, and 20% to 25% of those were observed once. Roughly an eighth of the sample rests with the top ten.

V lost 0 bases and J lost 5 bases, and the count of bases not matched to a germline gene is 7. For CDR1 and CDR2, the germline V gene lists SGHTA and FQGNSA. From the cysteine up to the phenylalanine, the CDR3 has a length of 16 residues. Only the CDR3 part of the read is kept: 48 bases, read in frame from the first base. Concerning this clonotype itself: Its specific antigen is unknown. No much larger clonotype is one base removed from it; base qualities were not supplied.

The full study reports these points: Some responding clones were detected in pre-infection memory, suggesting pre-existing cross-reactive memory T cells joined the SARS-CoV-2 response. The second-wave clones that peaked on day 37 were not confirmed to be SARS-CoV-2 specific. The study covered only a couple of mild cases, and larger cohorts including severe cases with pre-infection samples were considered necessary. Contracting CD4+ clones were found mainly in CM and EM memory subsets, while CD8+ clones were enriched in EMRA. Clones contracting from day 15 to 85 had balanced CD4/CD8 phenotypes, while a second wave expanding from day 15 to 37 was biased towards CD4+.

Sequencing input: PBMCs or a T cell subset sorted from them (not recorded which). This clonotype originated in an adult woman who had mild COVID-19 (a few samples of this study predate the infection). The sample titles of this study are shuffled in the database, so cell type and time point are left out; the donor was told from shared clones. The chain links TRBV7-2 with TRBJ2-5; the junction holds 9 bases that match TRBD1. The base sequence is TGTGCCAGCAGCTTAGCTGGGACAGGGTTGAGGGAGACCCAGTACTTC. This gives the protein CASSLAGTGLRETQYF.